Each of the 19 T cell receptor beta chains below was sequenced from the same sample in a study of T cell changes during pregnancy in multiple sclerosis. Sequencing used immunoSEQ multiplex PCR; TCRdb keeps in-frame clones, though not all of them. The sample shows 70,000 to 100,000 clones, approximately 92% of them seen only once. The input for sequencing was peripheral blood, taken in the first trimester of pregnancy. These receptors all stem from a female donor with multiple sclerosis, enrolled in a pregnancy study.

This chain joins TRBV13 and TRBJ2-3; TRBD2 matches at 7 bases. Germline CDR1 and CDR2: PRHDT and FYEKMQ (reference sequence). Unmatched junction bases numbered 7, after V lost 0 bases and J lost 1 base. The CDR3 runs to 17 residues. CDR3 protein: CASSLGGDLAGTDTQYF. Here the CDR3 DNA reads TGTGCCAGCAGCTTAGGAGGGGATCTAGCGGGCACAGATACGCAGTATTTT.

This clone was counted once. The chain has TRBV9 and TRBJ2-7; 9 bases align to TRBD2. V lost 3 bases and J lost 3; bases outside the gene matches: 4. Germline V CDR1 and CDR2: SGDLS, YYNGEE. This CDR3 spans 14 amino acids. The CDR3 sequence is CASSATSGNYEQYF. The CDR3 DNA reads TGTGCCAGCAGCGCGACTAGCGGCAACTACGAGCAGTACTTC.

V and J are TRBV19 and TRBJ2-5; maybe TRBD1 (6 bases). The germline V gene encodes CDR1 LNHDA and CDR2 SQIVND (reference sequence). Trimming took off 1 base at V and 3 bases at J, with 6 bases between the two ends. This CDR3 has 13 residues. The CDR3 is CASSIAGEETQYF. The CDR3 DNA reads as TGTGCCAGTAGTATAGCAGGGGAAGAGACCCAGTACTTC. Using reference TRBV19 and TRBJ2-5 for the parts outside the CDR3, the full variable domain is DGGITQSPKYLFRKEGQNVTLSCEQNLNHDAMYWYRQDPGQGLRLIYYSQIVNDFQKGDIAEGYSVSREKKESFPLTVTSAQKNPTAFYLCASSIAGEETQYFGPGTRLLVL.

The chain links TRBV5-1 to TRBJ2-5, with a tentative D call TRBD2 (7 bases). CDR1 is SGHRS, CDR2 YFSETQ, per germline. This CDR3 is built from 15 residues. Deletions cut 0 bases from V and 1 base from J, with 10 bases between. The CDR3 DNA follows: TGCGCCAGCAGCTTGGGGGGGGGCGGCCAAGAGACCCAGTACTTC. Protein: CASSLGGGGQETQYF.

The genes are TRBV28 and TRBJ2-7; no definite D call. Germline CDR1 is MDHEN and CDR2 is SYDVKM. V was pared by 4 bases and J by 6 bases, with 13 bases between. The CDR3 runs to 13 residues. The CDR3 reads CASSYPGIGEQYF. The CDR3 bases are TGTGCCAGCAGTTATCCAGGAATCGGCGAGCAGTACTTC.

This chain's CDR3 is CASSSASGQEAFF. DNA of the CDR3: TGTGCCAGCAGTTCCGCCTCGGGACAGGAAGCTTTCTTT. The chain carries TRBV28 and TRBJ1-1; 7 bases align to TRBD1. CDR3 size: 13 residues. Germline V gives CDR1 MDHEN, CDR2 SYDVKM. V shed 4 bases and J 8 bases; nucleotides not matched to a gene: 7.

This clone was picked up one time. The rearrangement links TRBV28 to TRBJ1-1; tentatively, D is TRBD1 (5 bases). Trimming left V 6 bases short and J 2 bases short, with 13 bases between. The CDR3 is 14 amino acids. Germline CDR1 is MDHEN and CDR2 is SYDVKM. In nucleotides, the CDR3 is TGTGCCAGCAGCTCAGGGTCGATAAACACTGAAGCTTTCTTT. Protein sequence: CASSSGSINTEAFF.

V gene TRBV6-1 combines with J gene TRBJ1-4, with TRBD1 as a possible D gene (6 bases). Trimming pared 6 bases from V and 6 bases from J, leaving 14 bases between. Germline-derived CDR1 and CDR2 are MNHNS and SASEGT. The CDR3 runs 14 residues. The CDR3 is CASRDSGVHEKLFF. The CDR3 DNA reads TGTGCCAGCAGAGATTCAGGGGTTCATGAAAAACTGTTTTTT.

V and J are TRBV27 and TRBJ2-7; no clear D. The CDR3 has 13 amino acids. From germline, CDR1 is MNHEY and CDR2 SMNVEV (reference sequence). The V gene lost 1 base and the J gene lost 2 bases, with 6 bases spanning the gap. CDR3 sequence reads: CASSLFRAYEQYF. CDR3 in DNA: TGTGCCAGCAGTTTATTTCGCGCCTACGAGCAGTACTTC.

The V and J genes are TRBV19 and TRBJ2-7, with a weak D call TRBD1 (6 bases). V lost 3 bases to trimming and J lost 3 bases, with 9 bases between them. The CDR3 loop spans 13 amino acids. Germline CDR1 LNHDA, CDR2 SQIVND (reference sequence). CDR3 sequence (DNA): TGTGCCAGTAGTATCGGACAGCTCTACGAGCAGTACTTC. It codes for CASSIGQLYEQYF.

In its sample, this clone was seen a few times. The same CDR3 arises from other DNA sequences in this sample as well. V usage is TRBV9 and J usage is TRBJ1-5, with D perhaps TRBD1 (5 bases). The CDR3 runs to 12 residues. Germline V gene sequence: CDR1 SGDLS, CDR2 YYNGEE. Trimming took off 7 bases at V and 2 bases at J, with 7 bases between the two ends. The CDR3 DNA is TGTGCCAGCGGGGGGGGCAATCAGCCCCAGCATTTT. Translating it yields CASGGGNQPQHF.

The chain has TRBV27 and TRBJ2-7, with D perhaps matching TRBD2 (5 bases). Germline V CDR1 and CDR2: MNHEY, SMNVEV (reference sequence). The CDR3 runs 13 residues. Trimming pared 4 bases from V and 1 base from J, leaving 8 bases between. This chain's CDR3 is CASSYGVSYEQYF. The CDR3 region has the DNA TGTGCCAGCAGTTACGGGGTGTCCTACGAGCAGTACTTC.

A single count supports this clone. The V gene is TRBV29-1, the J gene TRBJ2-2, with a weak D call TRBD1 (6 bases). This CDR3 contains 13 residues. The V gene lost 6 bases and the J gene lost 5 bases, with 13 bases spanning the gap. Germline V lookup: CDR1 SQVTM, CDR2 ANQGSEA. The DNA for the CDR3 is TGCAGCGTGCATAACAGGGCTACCGGGGAGCTGTTTTTT. This translates into CSVHNRATGELFF.

The table lists this clone with a few counts. Its ends do not fully match the called genes, so a read error is possible. The chain joins TRBV30 to TRBJ2-1; TRBD2 aligns across 10 bases. Germline V gene lookup returns CDR1 GTSNPN and CDR2 SVGIG (reference sequence). CDR3 length: 15 amino acids. CDR3 residues: CAWGVVAGGSDEQFF. For the CDR3, the DNA is TGTGCCTGGGGTGTAGTAGCGGGAGGATCGGATGAGCAGTTCTTC.

This clone showed up just once. The genes are TRBV30 and TRBJ1-4; a weak D match, TRBD1 (6 bases). Trimming left V 0 bases short and J 8 bases short, with 10 bases between. In germline, CDR1 is GTSNPN, CDR2 SVGIG (reference sequence). This CDR3 contains 13 residues. The CDR3 nucleotides are TGTGCCTGGAGTGTTGGGGGCAGGGAAAAACTGTTTTTT. This translates into CAWSVGGREKLFF. Using reference TRBV30 and TRBJ1-4 for the parts outside the CDR3, the full variable domain is SQTIHQWPATLVQPVGSPLSLECTVEGTSNPNLYWYRQAAGRGLQLLFYSVGIGQISSEVPQNLSASRPQDRQFILSSKKLLLSDSGFYLCAWSVGGREKLFFGSGTQLSVL.

The rearrangement links TRBV29-1 to TRBJ2-5; tentatively, D is TRBD2 (6 bases). TRBJ2-7 matches the DNA end more closely, so the J call is doubtful. Per the germline V gene, CDR1 is SQVTM and CDR2 is ANQGSEA. CDR3 length: 12 residues. The CDR3 region is CSVALALGEQYF. The DNA for the CDR3 is TGCAGCGTTGCCCTAGCGCTGGGCGAGCAGTACTTC.

The CDR3 sequence is CASSVATGAYEQYF. CDR3 DNA sequence: TGTGCCAGCAGCGTAGCGACAGGGGCCTACGAGCAGTACTTC. This chain joins TRBV9 and TRBJ2-7; TRBD1 matches 8 bases. There are 14 residues in the CDR3. V gave up 0 bases and J gave up 2 bases; unmatched junction bases: 1. Germline V gene data show CDR1 as SGDLS and CDR2 as YYNGEE.

V usage is TRBV27 and J usage is TRBJ1-4; D possibly corresponds to TRBD1 (5 bases). The CDR3 totals 15 residues. Germline V gives CDR1 MNHEY, CDR2 SMNVEV (reference sequence). V lost 8 bases to trimming and J lost 0 bases, with 13 bases between them. Written as DNA, the CDR3 is TGTGCCAGCGGATCAATAGGGGCAACTAATGAAAAACTGTTTTTT. Amino acids: CASGSIGATNEKLFF.

This clone showed up just once. This chain connects TRBV5-6 to TRBJ2-5, with no clear D. Germline assignment: CDR1 SGHDT and CDR2 YYEEEE. There are 12 residues in the CDR3. Between the trimmed V and J ends, which lost 0 bases and 4 bases, there was a span of 4 bases. The CDR3 sequence is CASSLAPETQYF. The DNA of the CDR3 is TGTGCCAGCAGCTTGGCTCCAGAGACCCAGTACTTC.